Only one count was recorded for the clone carrying this TCR beta chain. TCRdb reprocessed the reads via MiXCR and lists one record per CDR3 protein. The table has hundreds of thousands of distinct CDR3 sequences, roughly a third seen once; the top ten hold roughly 13%. The data originate from a study of T cell repertoires in cytomegalovirus infection. The CDR3 is 13 residues long. In germline, CDR1 is SQVTM, CDR2 ANQGSEA. Trimming at V came to 7 bases and at J to 6 bases, leaving 8 bases not matched to a gene. This rearrangement joins TRBV29-1 to TRBJ1-5; 8 positions agree with TRBD1. The TCR comes from a human donor in good health (CMV status not recorded). Some clones in this sample may be carry-over from other donors' samples. The sample was PBMCs. This CDR3 reads CSASQGVSQPQHF. The CDR3 DNA follows: TGCAGCGCCTCACAGGGGGTGAGTCAGCCCCAGCATTTT.